This T cell receptor (beta chain) originates from a study of blood T cells in healthy people across ages. The second PCR ran roughly 6 to 11 cycles with a sample-barcoded 5' primer and J-beta primers. TCRdb independently ran MiXCR on the 5' RACE reads; one entry per CDR3 protein. Of over a million distinct CDR3 sequences in the sample, 45% are singletons; the top ten hold approximately 20%. Overall study findings and caveats: Diversity of TCR beta correlated strongly with naive T cell percentage.

V shed 5 bases and J shed 6 bases, with 14 bases lying between them. The CDR3 contains 14 residues. From germline, CDR1 is MNHEY and CDR2 SVGAGI. Each donor supplied ten milliliters of peripheral blood. This clonotype was seen a handful of times. Its cognate antigen is unknown. Specimen: blood. The genes are TRBV6-5 and TRBJ1-5; D uncertain. The source is a woman aged 60 to 75 in good health. CDR3 DNA: TGTGCCAGCAGTCCCGGTGTTTTAGGTCAGCCCCAGCATTTT. It is translated as CASSPGVLGQPQHF.